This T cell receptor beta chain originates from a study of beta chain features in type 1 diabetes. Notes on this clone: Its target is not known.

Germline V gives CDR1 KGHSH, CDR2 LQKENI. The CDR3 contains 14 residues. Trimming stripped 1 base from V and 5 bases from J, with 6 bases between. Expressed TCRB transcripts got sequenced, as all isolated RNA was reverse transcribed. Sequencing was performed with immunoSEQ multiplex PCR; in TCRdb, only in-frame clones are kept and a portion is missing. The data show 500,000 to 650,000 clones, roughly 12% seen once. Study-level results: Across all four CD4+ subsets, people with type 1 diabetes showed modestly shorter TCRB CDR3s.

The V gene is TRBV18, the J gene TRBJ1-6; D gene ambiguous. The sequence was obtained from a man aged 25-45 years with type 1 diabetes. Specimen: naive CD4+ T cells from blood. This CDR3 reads CASSPRVNNSPLHF. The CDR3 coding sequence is TGTGCCAGCTCACCACGGGTTAATAATTCACCCCTCCACTTT. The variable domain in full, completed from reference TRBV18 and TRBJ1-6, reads NAGVMQNPRHLVRRRGQEARLRCSPMKGHSHVYWYRQLPEEGLKFMVYLQKENIIDESGMPKERFSAEFPKEGPSILRIQQVVRGDSAAYFCASSPRVNNSPLHFGNGTRLTVT.